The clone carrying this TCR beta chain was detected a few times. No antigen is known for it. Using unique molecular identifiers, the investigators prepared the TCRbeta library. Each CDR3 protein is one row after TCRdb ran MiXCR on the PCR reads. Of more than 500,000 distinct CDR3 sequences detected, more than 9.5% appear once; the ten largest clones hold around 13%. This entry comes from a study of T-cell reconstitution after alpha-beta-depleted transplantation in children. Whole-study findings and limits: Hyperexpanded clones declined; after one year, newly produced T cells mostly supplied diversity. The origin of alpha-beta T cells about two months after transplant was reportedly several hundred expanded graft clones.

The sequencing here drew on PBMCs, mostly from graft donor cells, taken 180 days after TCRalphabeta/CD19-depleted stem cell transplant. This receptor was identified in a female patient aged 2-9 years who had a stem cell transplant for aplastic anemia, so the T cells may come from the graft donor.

CDR3 protein: CASCTTSDPYEQYV. The CDR3 region has the DNA TGTGCCAGTTGTACGACTAGCGATCCCTACGAGCAGTACGTC. V usage is TRBV28 and J usage is TRBJ2-7; 8 bases agree with TRBD2. The CDR3 totals 14 residues. CDR1 is MDHEN and CDR2 is SYDVKM in the germline V gene. After removal of 9 bases from V and 2 bases from J, the junction contained 9 bases not matched to a gene.